This TCR beta chain was captured by sequencing in a study of blood T cell repertoires in COVID-19. The table lists this clone with a count of one. Germline lookup yields CDR1 LNHDA and CDR2 SQIVND (reference sequence). The CDR3 is 14 amino acids. V was trimmed by 3 bases and J by 5 bases, leaving 11 bases between them. Profiled with immunoSEQ multiplex PCR; TCRdb holds only in-frame clones, not every one. The sample contains roughly 110,000 clones, about four fifths of which appear only once. The receptor was isolated from an older woman with acute or convalescent COVID-19. Sample: peripheral blood. V gene TRBV19 combines with J gene TRBJ2-1, with D unresolved. The CDR3 is CASSMQLRNNEQFF. In DNA, the CDR3 is TGTGCCAGTAGTATGCAACTAAGGAACAATGAGCAGTTCTTC.